This T cell receptor beta chain was identified during a study of circulating and synovial CD4+ cells in juvenile arthritis (dated by TCRdb to the mid-2010s). Turning to the overall study: Within each patient, the TCRbeta CDR3 repertoires of synovial CD4 T cells, bulk blood CD4 T cells and circulating HLA-DR+ CD4 T cells were compared. Repertoire sequencing aimed to confirm that a circulating synovial-like CD4 T cell subset was enriched in synovial clonotypes.

Libraries were constructed by the immunoSEQ multiplex PCR assay. An external provider performed TCRbeta CDR3 sequencing as a commercial service. As for the authors' bioinformatics: The analyses used productive nucleotide sequences together with amino acid sequences obtained by in silico translation. Diversity was measured as Renyi entropy over a range of alpha values, and the median of 200 repeated subsamples was taken to equalise sample size. For clustering, the distance between each pair of repertoires was computed as one minus the Chao-modified Jaccard index, which corrected for under-sampling. Frequency-weighted overlap with synovial clonotypes was calculated over 200 sample sizes with 200 draws without replacement at each size, and the overlap was reported at the size of the smaller sample. This immuneACCESS table, as held by TCRdb, lists in-frame sequences with V and J called but not all clones. Of the missing ones, under half trace to an unresolved V gene in checked studies; the others have no known cause. The V and J calls and clone size are taken from that table; D and trimming were inferred from the DNA. For this sample there are roughly 3,800 clones; about 80% appear just once. The biggest ten clones account for approximately 3% of the sample.

V loses 0 bases at its end and J loses 4 bases; junction bases beyond the gene matches: 9. The germline V gene supplies CDR1 SGDLS and CDR2 YYNGEE. The cysteine opens and the phenylalanine closes a CDR3 of 17 amino acids. Only CDR3 DNA remains: 51 bases, in frame from the first base. Notes on this clone: Its binding antigen is unknown. There are no base qualities to consult, and no much larger clone falls within one base.

The sequenced samples came from patients who had active juvenile idiopathic arthritis. Cells were sorted right after thawing, and dead cells were excluded with Live/Dead Fixable Near-IR Stain. Overall study results and their limits: No difference between circulating pathogenic-like lymphocytes and bulk blood T cells was detected by traditional Vbeta family usage analysis. Because T cell genome counts in CPL samples and bulk blood CD4 samples differed by at least an order of magnitude, sample-size effects were addressed. Compared with bulk blood CD4 repertoires, both the synovial and the circulating pathogenic-like lymphocyte repertoires were less diverse, and some CPL samples were as oligoclonal as synovium. Circulating pathogenic-like lymphocytes clustered with synovial T cells and shared a substantially higher fraction of CDR3 sequences with synovium than bulk blood. Because overlap with synovium rose as sequencing depth increased, the measured fractions of shared clonotypes likely underestimated the overlap of the full repertoire.

This sequence originates from a human donor with juvenile idiopathic arthritis. Rearrangement joined TRBV9 to TRBJ2-5, and TRBD2 matches 10 of the central bases. The sequenced sample was CD4+ T cells from synovial fluid. Read as DNA, the sequence is TGTGCCAGCAGCGTAGCTCCTAGCGGGAGTTTAGGAGAGACCCAGTACTTC. This encodes CASSVAPSGSLGETQYF.